The 32 T cell receptor beta chains in this list originate from one sample, sequenced in a study of CD8+CD57+ T cells in acquired aplastic anemia. It was genomic DNA that served as the template for profiling TCR beta VDJ and CDR3. TCRdb reprocessed the reads with MiXCR, giving one entry per CDR3 protein. The sample has fewer than 200,000 distinct CDR3 sequences; about 48% are singletons. Sequenced input: sorted CD4+, CD8+, or CD8+CD57+ T cells (not recorded which) from PBMCs. The receptors here all came from a human donor in good health.

The chain employs TRBV20-1 and TRBJ1-4, with D perhaps TRBD1 (6 bases). Germline values: CDR1 DFQATT, CDR2 SNEGSKA (reference sequence). CDR3 length: 14 residues. The germline V and J ends were trimmed by 0 bases and 7 bases, with 12 bases remaining between them. The CDR3: CSARDLGGGEKLFF. The CDR3 DNA reads as TGCAGTGCTAGAGATTTAGGGGGGGGTGAAAAACTGTTTTTT.

This clonotype appeared a few times. V is TRBV5-6 and J is TRBJ2-2; D possibly corresponds to TRBD1 (6 bases). Trimming removed 2 bases from V and 1 base from J, with 12 bases in between. In germline, CDR1 is SGHDT, CDR2 YYEEEE. This CDR3 has 16 amino acids. The CDR3 nucleotides read TGTGCCAGCAGCTTACCGGGACAAAGGAACACCGGGGAGCTGTTTTTT. Translation: CASSLPGQRNTGELFF.

The V and J genes are TRBV9 and TRBJ2-1, with unresolved D. The CDR3 consists of 15 residues. Germline lookup yields CDR1 SGDLS and CDR2 YYNGEE. Trimming stripped 0 bases from V and 0 bases from J, with 7 bases between. The CDR3: CASSVGMSSYNEQFF. The CDR3 nucleotides read TGTGCCAGCAGCGTAGGTATGAGCTCCTACAATGAGCAGTTCTTC.

This clonotype showed up many times. The gene calls are TRBV5-1 and TRBJ1-6, with 9 bases lining up with TRBD1. In germline, CDR1 is SGHRS, CDR2 YFSETQ. With 4 bases clipped from V and 7 bases from J, the junction kept 12 bases outside the gene matches. The CDR3 is made up of 17 amino acids. CDR3 nucleotides: TGCGCCAGCAGCCCTAGGGCCGGGACAGGGACAAATTCACCCCTCCACTTT. Its protein product is CASSPRAGTGTNSPLHF.

The chain has TRBV24-1 and TRBJ2-2; either TRBD1 or TRBD2 may supply D (5 bases each). Germline lookup yields CDR1 KGHDR and CDR2 SFDVKD. Trimming pared 6 bases from V and 7 bases from J, leaving 14 bases between. This CDR3 spans 14 amino acids. CDR3 DNA sequence: TGTGCCACCAGTCCCTCCGAGGGGATCGGGGAGCTGTTTTTT. Translated: CATSPSEGIGELFF.

This chain uses TRBV20-1 with TRBJ1-2; D perhaps matches TRBD1 (5 bases). Trimming left V 3 bases short and J 3 bases short, with 14 bases between. CDR3 size: 14 residues. The germline V gene encodes CDR1 DFQATT and CDR2 SNEGSKA (reference sequence). CDR3 protein: CSASLGGGDYGYTF. CDR3 sequence (DNA): TGCAGTGCTAGTCTTGGCGGGGGTGACTATGGCTACACCTTC.

This clonotype was counted many times. The rearrangement links TRBV19 to TRBJ2-3, with 9 bases identical to TRBD2. The V gene's germline CDR1 is LNHDA and CDR2 SQIVND (reference sequence). Trimming took 6 bases from V and 1 from J; bases not matched to a gene: 2. This CDR3 spans 14 amino acids. The CDR3 DNA sequence: TGTGCCAGTAGGCCTAGCGGGGGCACAGATACGCAGTATTTT. Encoded protein: CASRPSGGTDTQYF. The full variable domain, rest sourced from reference TRBV19 and TRBJ2-3, is DGGITQSPKYLFRKEGQNVTLSCEQNLNHDAMYWYRQDPGQGLRLIYYSQIVNDFQKGDIAEGYSVSREKKESFPLTVTSAQKNPTAFYLCASRPSGGTDTQYFGPGTRLTVL.

The chain carries TRBV5-1 and TRBJ2-7; 7 bases agree with TRBD1. The CDR3 is made up of 14 amino acids. V lost 0 bases to trimming and J lost 5 bases; unmatched junction nucleotides: 5. Germline CDR1 and CDR2: SGHRS and YFSETQ. CDR3 DNA sequence: TGCGCCAGCAGCTTGGGAGGGGGCGCGGACGAGCAGTACTTC. Translation: CASSLGGGADEQYF.

The chain couples TRBV12-3 or TRBV12-4 to TRBJ1-6; D is undetermined. V was pared by 7 bases and J by 8 bases, with 18 bases between. The length of the CDR3 is 15 residues. As DNA, the CDR3 is TGTGCCAGCAACGATAACGCTGCTATTGATTCACCCCTCCACTTT. As protein: CASNDNAAIDSPLHF.

This clonotype came up a few times. It may be a read error: a sequence one base away is much more abundant. The CDR3 end shows no conserved phenylalanine or tryptophan, and so a read error is likely. V usage is TRBV5-1 and J usage is TRBJ1-2, with TRBD1 matching over 7 bases. This CDR3 has 13 residues. Germline V gives CDR1 SGHRS, CDR2 YFSETQ. J gave up 6 bases and V 0 bases, and 2 bases lay outside the gene matches. The CDR3 region has the DNA TGCGCCAGCAGCTTGGGTGACAGGGATGGCTACACCCTC. It translates to CASSLGDRDGYTL.

V gene TRBV10-3 combines with J gene TRBJ2-7, with TRBD2 matching 15 bases. In germline, CDR1 is ENHRY, CDR2 SYGVKD. The CDR3 is 17 amino acids. V was pared by 10 bases and J by 3 bases, with 13 bases of the junction left unmatched. CDR3 coding DNA: TGTGCCAGCAGAAACTCCGGGACTAGCGGGGGGAACTACGAGCAGTACTTC. Its protein product is CASRNSGTSGGNYEQYF.

The chain employs TRBV7-9 and TRBJ2-7; possibly TRBD1 for D (6 bases). This CDR3 comprises 13 residues. Trimming stripped 4 bases from V and 3 bases from J, with 10 bases between. The germline CDR1 and CDR2 sequences are SEHNR and FQNEAQ (reference sequence). The DNA for the CDR3 is TGTGCCAGCAGCTCTCAGACAGGCTACGAGCAGTACTTC. This codes for CASSSQTGYEQYF. Together with reference TRBV7-9 and TRBJ2-7, the CDR3 gives the full variable domain: DTGVSQNPRHKITKRGQNVTFRCDPISEHNRLYWYRQTLGQGPEFLTYFQNEAQLEKSRLLSDRFSAERPKGSFSTLEIQRTEQGDSAMYLCASSSQTGYEQYFGPGTRLTVT.

The chain joins TRBV27 to TRBJ1-5; possibly TRBD1 for D (6 bases). V was clipped by 8 bases and J by 4 bases, with 15 bases between them. CDR1 MNHEY and CDR2 SMNVEV come from the germline V gene (reference sequence). The CDR3 extends over 14 amino acids. In DNA, the CDR3 is TGTGCCAGCGGGGACTGGCAGGGGAATCAGCCCCAGCATTTT. The encoded protein is CASGDWQGNQPQHF.

This clonotype was seen many times. The gene calls are TRBV2 and TRBJ1-1; maybe TRBD1 (5 bases). CDR1 and CDR2 (germline): SNHLY, FYNNEI. This CDR3 spans 13 amino acids. V was trimmed by 8 bases and J by 11 bases, leaving 21 bases between them. The DNA for the CDR3 is TGTGCCAGCGGACTCCTTGGGGGGATGATTGCTTTCTTT. This sequence encodes CASGLLGGMIAFF.

This chain joins TRBV6-2 or TRBV6-3 and TRBJ2-7; D might be TRBD1 (6 bases). The ends were cut back, 6 bases at V and 5 bases at J, with 17 bases in the middle. Germline CDR1 is MNHEY and CDR2 is SVGEGT. This CDR3 contains 14 residues. The DNA of the CDR3 is TGTGCCAGCAGCCACACAGGGAGCGGCCACGAGCAGTACTTC. Translation: CASSHTGSGHEQYF.

The table lists this clonotype with a few counts. This chain uses TRBV6-4 with TRBJ2-1; 8 nucleotides agree with TRBD1. This CDR3 has 17 amino acids. Looked up from germline, CDR1 is MRHNA and CDR2 is SNTAGT. V trimming: 0 bases; J trimming: 9 bases; junction bases outside the gene matches: 13. The CDR3 DNA reads as TGTGCCAGCAGTGACTCGGCGTCAGGGGGCTCTCCTTGTGAGCAGTTCTTC. Translating gives CASSDSASGGSPCEQFF.

CDR3 sequence: CASSQVGDYGYTF. CDR3 DNA: TGTGCCAGCAGCCAAGTCGGGGACTATGGCTACACCTTC. The chain couples TRBV7-2 to TRBJ1-2; D is unresolved. The CDR3 spans 13 residues. With 5 bases removed from V and 3 bases from J, the gap between germline ends came to 10 bases. Looked up from germline, CDR1 is SGHTA and CDR2 is FQGNSA.

A few counts support this clonotype. The gene calls are TRBV3-1 and TRBJ1-2; no firm D call. Per the germline V gene, CDR1 is LGHDT and CDR2 is YNNKEL (reference sequence). The CDR3 sequence is 16 residues long. With 0 bases removed from V and 3 bases from J, the gap between germline ends came to 14 bases. CDR3 sequence (DNA): TGTGCCAGCAGCCAAGATCTGTCAGCCAATCACTATGGCTACACCTTC. Its protein is CASSQDLSANHYGYTF.

The chain couples TRBV2 to TRBJ2-1; D tentatively fits TRBD1 or TRBD2 (5 bases each). This CDR3 contains 14 residues. CDR1 and CDR2 (germline): SNHLY, FYNNEI. The V end was cut by 5 bases, the J end by 2 bases, with 10 bases between. Written as DNA, the CDR3 is TGTGCCAGCAGTTCGAGGGACCCCTACAATGAGCAGTTCTTC. Residues: CASSSRDPYNEQFF.

This clonotype was seen only a few times. The chain joins TRBV3-1 to TRBJ2-6; no firm D call. Trimming cost V 4 bases and J 0 bases, with 7 bases left between them. The germline V gene has CDR1 LGHDT and CDR2 YNNKEL (reference sequence). The CDR3 loop spans 15 amino acids. The CDR3 DNA sequence: TGTGCCAGCAGCCCCACAGTCTCTGGGGCCAACGTCCTGACTTTC. Translation: CASSPTVSGANVLTF.

The chain has TRBV28 and TRBJ2-1, with a weak D call TRBD2 (6 bases). The CDR3 has 15 amino acids. V gave up 1 base and J gave up 6 bases, with 13 bases separating them. Germline CDR1 reads MDHEN; CDR2 reads SYDVKM. The CDR3 here is CASSLLGLLVNEQFF. Written as DNA, the CDR3 is TGTGCCAGCAGTTTATTGGGACTCTTAGTCAATGAGCAGTTCTTC. Full variable domain (missing parts from reference TRBV28 and TRBJ2-1): DVKVTQSSRYLVKRTGEKVFLECVQDMDHENMFWYRQDPGLGLRLIYFSYDVKMKEKGDIPEGYSVSREKKERFSLILESASTNQTSMYLCASSLLGLLVNEQFFGPGTRLTVL.

This clonotype was seen a few times. The chain links TRBV12-3 or TRBV12-4 to TRBJ1-2; 8 nucleotides match TRBD1. This CDR3 spans 15 amino acids. With 7 bases clipped from V and 1 base from J, the junction kept 8 bases outside the gene matches. The CDR3 sequence: CASTLRQGLNYGYTF. DNA of the CDR3: TGTGCCAGCACCCTAAGACAGGGGCTTAACTATGGCTACACCTTC.

Remarks on this clonotype: This may come from a read error, since a much larger clone is one base off. The gene calls are TRBV7-8 and TRBJ2-1; 11 bases are shared with TRBD2. Germline CDR1 SGHVS, CDR2 FQNEAQ. The CDR3 length is 16 residues. CDR3 DNA: TGTGCCGGCAGCCCCCCGGGACTAGCGGTATACAATGAGCAGTTCTTC. Protein product: CAGSPPGLAVYNEQFF.

This clonotype was seen more than once but under ten times. The V call is TRBV3-1, the J call TRBJ1-2; D possibly corresponds to TRBD1 (6 bases). V lost 1 base, J lost 2 bases, and 14 bases lay in between. Germline CDR1 is LGHDT and CDR2 is YNNKEL (reference sequence). CDR3 size: 16 residues. This CDR3 is CASSQVWGGPNYGYTF. CDR3 DNA sequence: TGTGCCAGCAGCCAAGTTTGGGGGGGCCCCAACTATGGCTACACCTTC.

This clonotype has at least ten counts. The rearrangement joins TRBV7-9 to TRBJ2-3; unclear D gene. There are 14 residues in the CDR3. The V gene's germline CDR1 is SEHNR and CDR2 FQNEAQ (reference sequence). The V end lost 5 bases, the J end lost 0 bases, and 9 bases lay between the germline ends. The CDR3 sequence is CASSLAYSTDTQYF. The CDR3 nucleotides are TGTGCCAGCAGCCTGGCTTATAGCACAGATACGCAGTATTTT.

Ten or more counts support this clonotype. The rearrangement joins TRBV11-1 to TRBJ2-3, with 11 bases identical to TRBD1. The CDR3 has 15 amino acids. In germline, CDR1 is SGHAT, CDR2 FQDESV (reference sequence). The ends lost 5 bases at V and 3 bases at J; junction bases unmatched: 4. Here the CDR3 DNA reads TGTGCCAGCAGCCGCGGACAGGGGGCAACAGATACGCAGTATTTT. Protein: CASSRGQGATDTQYF.

There are many counts of this clonotype. The V gene is TRBV7-6, the J gene TRBJ1-2, with TRBD1 matching 9 bases. This CDR3 spans 14 amino acids. Germline V gives CDR1 SGHVS, CDR2 FNYEAQ. V lost 5 bases, J lost 8 bases, and 9 bases stayed unmatched. CDR3 coding DNA: TGTGCCAGCAGCCATGGACAGGGGTCGGGCGGCTACACCTTC. Its translation: CASSHGQGSGGYTF.

This clonotype was seen many times. The chain couples TRBV5-1 to TRBJ2-6; D unresolved. V was shortened by 4 bases and J by 0 bases, with 11 bases between the two germline ends. This CDR3 spans 16 amino acids. Germline loops: CDR1 SGHRS, CDR2 YFSETQ. CDR3 coding DNA: TGCGCCAGCAGCCAATATCAGAGCTCTGGGGCCAACGTCCTGACTTTC. Encoded protein: CASSQYQSSGANVLTF.

This clonotype was observed a handful of times. The genes are TRBV6-2 or TRBV6-3 and TRBJ1-1; D is unresolved. The germline CDR1 and CDR2 sequences are MNHEY and SVGEGT. Trimming took off 7 bases at V and 3 bases at J, with 12 bases between the two ends. The CDR3 contains 13 residues. The CDR3 sequence: CASNDREYTEAFF. DNA of the CDR3: TGTGCCAGCAACGACCGGGAGTACACTGAAGCTTTCTTT.

In its sample, this clonotype was seen many times. The chain is built from TRBV7-8 and TRBJ2-7; TRBD1 aligns across 9 bases. J lost 2 bases, V lost 1 base, and 6 bases had no gene match. Germline V gives CDR1 SGHVS, CDR2 FQNEAQ. The CDR3 extends over 16 amino acids. In DNA, the CDR3 is TGTGCCAGCAGCTTAGGGCCCCGGACAGGGGCCTACGAGCAGTACTTC. It translates to CASSLGPRTGAYEQYF.

Points on this clonotype: A much larger clone is a single base away; this may be a read error. The rearrangement uses TRBV7-8 and TRBJ2-7, with TRBD1 matching over 7 bases. The germline gives CDR1 SGHVS, CDR2 FQNEAQ. The CDR3 loop spans 13 amino acids. The junction had 4 bases not matched to a gene; V was cut back by 6 bases and J by 2 bases. CDR3 amino acids: CASSGDSTYEQYF. The CDR3 DNA reads TGTGCCAGCAGTGGGGACAGCACCTACGAGCAGTACTTC.

This clonotype appeared many times. The genes are TRBV5-1 and TRBJ2-6; possibly TRBD1 for D (5 bases). Trimming pared 2 bases from V and 0 bases from J, leaving 12 bases between. The CDR3 has 17 amino acids. Germline CDR1 SGHRS, CDR2 YFSETQ. In DNA form, the CDR3 reads TGCGCCAGCAGCTTTACGACAGTTAGCTCTGGGGCCAACGTCCTGACTTTC. Residues: CASSFTTVSSGANVLTF.